These T cell receptor beta chains were read from a single sample in a study of control samples from healthy donors and cancer patients. Assay used: immunoSEQ multiplex PCR; TCRdb lists only in-frame clones, some missing. Of tens of thousands of clones listed, approximately 78% are singletons. Sequencing was carried out using PBMCs. These receptor sequences come from a man between 60 and 70 years old with colorectal cancer. CDR3s include the opening cysteine and the closing phenylalanine or tryptophan. The D gene is left open where the match is weak. Only part of the rows carry a size: once, few, many, or a class if the clone is expanded.

v_gene	j_gene	d_gene	abundance	CDR3nt	CDR3aa
TRBV23-1	TRBJ1-4	TRBD1	.	TGCGCCAGCAGTCAATCGGGACAGCCGAATGAAAAACTGTTTTTT	CASSQSGQPNEKLFF
TRBV19	TRBJ1-6	.	once	TGTGCCAGTAGTGCTGAAAGAAGTTCACCCCTCCACTTT	CASSAERSSPLHF
TRBV6-5	TRBJ1-1	.	.	TGTGCCAGCAGCCTAGACAGGAACACTGAAGCTTTCTTT	CASSLDRNTEAFF
TRBV9	TRBJ1-4	.	.	TGTGCCAGCAGCGTAGCTGGGCAGAGTAATGAAAAACTGTTTTTT	CASSVAGQSNEKLFF
TRBV7-2	TRBJ1-6	TRBD1	few	TGTGCCAGCAGCTTAGAAGACAGGGAGAATTCACCCCTCCACTTT	CASSLEDRENSPLHF
TRBV5-5	TRBJ2-3	TRBD1	.	TGTGCCAGCAGCCACACCCCAACAGGGGGTTTCACAGATACGCAGTATTTT	CASSHTPTGGFTDTQYF
TRBV27	TRBJ1-4	.	once	TGTGCCAGCAGTTTAAAGGGAACTAATGAAAAACTGTTTTTT	CASSLKGTNEKLFF
TRBV19	TRBJ2-2	.	.	TGTGCCAGTAGTATATTTTTAGGGGCCGGGGAGCTGTTTTTT	CASSIFLGAGELFF
TRBV30	TRBJ2-5	.	.	TGTGCCTTTTATCCTCTTAGGGGAGACGAGACCCAGTACTTC	CAFYPLRGDETQYF
TRBV18	TRBJ2-5	.	.	TGTGCCAGCTCACCCAGGTCACAGGCGTACCAAGAGACCCAGTACTTC	CASSPRSQAYQETQYF
TRBV11-3	TRBJ2-3	TRBD2	.	TGTGCCAGCAGCTTAACTAGCGGGGGTAGCACAGATACGCAGTATTTT	CASSLTSGGSTDTQYF
TRBV6-5	TRBJ1-6	.	.	TGTGCCAGCAGTTCCTTAGGGGGGACGGGTTCACCCCTCCACTTT	CASSSLGGTGSPLHF
TRBV5-8	TRBJ1-1	TRBD1	.	TGTGCCAGCAGCCCCTTTGGGACAGTGAACACTGAAGCTTTCTTT	CASSPFGTVNTEAFF
TRBV5-4	TRBJ2-5	.	once	TGTGCCAGCAGCTTGGCCGGCCAGCAAGAGACCCAGTACTTC	CASSLAGQQETQYF
TRBV5-1	TRBJ2-3	.	.	TGCGCCAGCAGCTTGGGAGGGGGTCGCCTAGATACGCAGTATTTT	CASSLGGGRLDTQYF
TRBV24-1	TRBJ2-2	TRBD1	.	TGTGCCACCAGTGAAGGTGGGACAGGGCCCACCGGGGAGCTGTTTTTT	CATSEGGTGPTGELFF
TRBV25-1	TRBJ2-3	.	.	TGTGCCAGCAGTGAAGCTCCAGGGAGACGCACAGATACGCAGTATTTT	CASSEAPGRRTDTQYF
TRBV3-1/TRBV3-2	TRBJ1-4	.	.	TGTGCCAGCAGCCTTGCCTCCATGCGAACTAATGAAAAACTGTTTTTT	CASSLASMRTNEKLFF
TRBV5-6	TRBJ1-1	.	.	TGTGCCAGCAGCTTGAATCCCAATACTGAAGCTTTCTTT	CASSLNPNTEAFF
TRBV4-1	TRBJ2-1	.	.	TGCGCCAGCAGCCAAGCAGACATGGGTTTTAGCAATGAGCAGTTCTTC	CASSQADMGFSNEQFF
TRBV5-1	TRBJ1-1	.	few	TGCGCCAGCAGCTTGGGAACAGGGACCACTGAAGCTTTCTTT	CASSLGTGTTEAFF
TRBV4-1	TRBJ2-3	.	once	TGCGCCAGCAGCAGGTCAGGAATGGATCTATCGGGCACAGATACGCAGTATTTT	CASSRSGMDLSGTDTQYF
TRBV2	TRBJ2-7	TRBD1	medium-sized	TGTGCCAGCGGGGACAGTAGCTTCAACGAGCAGTACTTC	CASGDSSFNEQYF
TRBV12-3/TRBV12-4	TRBJ1-2	.	.	TGTGCCAGCAGTTTAACGGGCTATGGCTACACCTTC	CASSLTGYGYTF
TRBV5-6	TRBJ1-6	.	.	TGTGCCAGCAGCTACACCCCGGGGGAGAATTCACCCCTCCACTTT	CASSYTPGENSPLHF
TRBV9	TRBJ2-3	.	few	TGTGCCAGCAGCGTACAGGGGATCACAGATACGCAGTATTTT	CASSVQGITDTQYF
TRBV7-2	TRBJ1-2	TRBD1	.	TGTGCCAGCAGCAGCCGGGACAGGGGAAACTATGGCTACACCTTC	CASSSRDRGNYGYTF
TRBV18	TRBJ1-4	.	.	TGTGCCAGCTCACCCCCAACTAGTGGGGAAAAACTGTTTTTT	CASSPPTSGEKLFF
TRBV11-2	TRBJ1-2	.	.	TGTGCCAGCAGCTCTGGATGGACAGCTAACTATGGCTACACCTTC	CASSSGWTANYGYTF
TRBV5-1	TRBJ2-5	.	.	TGCGCCAGCCGGTTAGGCAGGGAAGAGACCCAGTACTTC	CASRLGREETQYF
TRBV20-1	TRBJ1-2	.	.	TGCAGCCCCCATGGCTACACCTTC	CSPHGYTF
TRBV5-1	TRBJ2-3	.	.	TGCGCCAGCAGCTTGGCCCGACAGGAAGATACGCAGTATTTT	CASSLARQEDTQYF
TRBV7-6	TRBJ2-6	.	.	TGTGCCAGCACACCTTATGGAGGGGGCTCTGGGGCCAACGTCCTGACTTTC	CASTPYGGGSGANVLTF
TRBV2	TRBJ2-3	.	.	TGTGCCAGCAGTGTTACAGTCGAGGATACGCAGTATTTT	CASSVTVEDTQYF
TRBV27	TRBJ2-2	.	.	TGTGCCAGCTCGCCCTACACCGGGGAGCTGTTTTTT	CASSPYTGELFF
TRBV5-1	TRBJ1-1	TRBD1	.	TGCGCCAGCTCCTCCGGACAGGGCGGCACTGAAGCTTTCTTT	CASSSGQGGTEAFF
TRBV30	TRBJ1-1	.	.	TGTGCCTGGAGTCCCGGGCAGGGCTTTTTCACTGAAGCTTTCTTT	CAWSPGQGFFTEAFF
TRBV6-5	TRBJ1-2	.	.	TGTGCCAGCAGTTACTCACTCACCTCCCTCTATGGCTACACCTTC	CASSYSLTSLYGYTF
TRBV5-4	TRBJ1-4	.	.	TGTGCCAGCAGCGGGGGGACGGCCACAACTAATGAAAAACTGTTTTTT	CASSGGTATTNEKLFF
TRBV2	TRBJ1-4	.	.	TGTGCCAGCAGTGTACAGGACCAAGAAAAACTGTTTTTT	CASSVQDQEKLFF
TRBV12-5	TRBJ2-3	.	once	TGTGCTAGTGGTTTGGCAACGGCTAGCGCAGATACGCAGTATTTT	CASGLATASADTQYF
TRBV2	TRBJ2-3	.	.	TGTGCCAGCAGTGAAAGGGGACTGAGCACAGATACGCAGTATTTT	CASSERGLSTDTQYF
TRBV10-1	TRBJ2-3	TRBD2	.	TGCGCCAGCAGTGAGTCGACGGGACTAGCGGGTCCTAGCACAGATACGCAGTATTTT	CASSESTGLAGPSTDTQYF
TRBV10-3	TRBJ2-1	TRBD1	.	TGTGCCATCGGAGACAGGGGGTCCTACAATAAGCAGTTCTTC	CAIGDRGSYNKQFF
TRBV29-1	TRBJ2-6	.	.	TGCAGCGTCAAAGGGGACTCTGGGGCCAACGTCCTGACTTTC	CSVKGDSGANVLTF
TRBV3-1/TRBV3-2	TRBJ2-7	.	.	TGTGCCAGCAGCCGGGCAGGGAGTTACGAGCAGTACTTC	CASSRAGSYEQYF